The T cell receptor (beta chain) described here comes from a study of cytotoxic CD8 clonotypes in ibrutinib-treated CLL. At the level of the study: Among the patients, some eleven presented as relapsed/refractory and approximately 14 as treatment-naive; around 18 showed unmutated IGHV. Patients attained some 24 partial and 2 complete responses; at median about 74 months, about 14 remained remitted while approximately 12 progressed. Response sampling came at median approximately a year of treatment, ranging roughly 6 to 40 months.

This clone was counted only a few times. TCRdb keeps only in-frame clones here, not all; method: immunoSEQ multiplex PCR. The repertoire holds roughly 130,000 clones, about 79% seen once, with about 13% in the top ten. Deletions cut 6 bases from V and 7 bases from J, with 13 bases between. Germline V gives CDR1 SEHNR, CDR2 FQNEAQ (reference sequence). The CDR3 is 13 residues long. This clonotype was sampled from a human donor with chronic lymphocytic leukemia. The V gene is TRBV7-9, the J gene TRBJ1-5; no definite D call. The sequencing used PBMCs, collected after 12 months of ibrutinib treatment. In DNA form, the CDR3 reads TGTGCCAGCAGTACGGCGGTCGGGCAGCCCCAGCATTTT. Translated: CASSTAVGQPQHF. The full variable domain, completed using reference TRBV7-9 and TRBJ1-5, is DTGVSQNPRHKITKRGQNVTFRCDPISEHNRLYWYRQTLGQGPEFLTYFQNEAQLEKSRLLSDRFSAERPKGSFSTLEIQRTEQGDSAMYLCASSTAVGQPQHFGDGTRLSIL.